Listed below are T cell receptor beta chains from one sample, sequenced in a study of blood T cell repertoires in COVID-19. The method was immunoSEQ multiplex PCR; TCRdb's version includes in-frame clones alone and lacks a portion of them. Here the sample spans fewer than 350,000 clones, approximately 86% being singletons. The material sequenced was peripheral blood. The receptors derive from a woman in her 30s who had recovered from COVID-19. CDR3s include the opening cysteine and the closing phenylalanine or tryptophan.

v_gene	j_gene	CDR3aa
TRBV28	TRBJ1-1	CASSLISGGTAEAFF
TRBV5-1	TRBJ1-1	CASSLEDRANTEAFF
TRBV19	TRBJ2-3	CASSLRQGRSDTQYF
TRBV7-2	TRBJ1-1	CASSLETSTEAFF
TRBV5-1	TRBJ1-1	CASSYRDSTANTEAFF
TRBV11-2	TRBJ2-7	CASSLDGSGDYEQYF
TRBV6-5	TRBJ2-7	CASRSPDRADEQYF
TRBV7-3	TRBJ1-2	CASSPYHRTGAVSSFYGYTF
TRBV28	TRBJ2-7	CASTLGRDYEQYF
TRBV28	TRBJ1-2	CASSSLRGTGVGYGYTF
TRBV5-4	TRBJ1-5	CASSLRGNNQPQHF
TRBV2	TRBJ2-1	CASEPPGQASGSYNEQFF
TRBV29-1	TRBJ2-7	CSVEVRSAHSYEQYF
TRBV18	TRBJ2-7	CASSPQGQAQGEQYF
TRBV6-6	TRBJ1-1	CASSPSRQAEAFF
TRBV6-5	TRBJ1-1	CASSLRTGINTEAFF
TRBV19	TRBJ1-5	CASSIAGNQPQHF
TRBV7-9	TRBJ1-1	CASSLSRVANTEAFF
TRBV4-1	TRBJ2-7	CASSQPGQPPPEQYF
TRBV27	TRBJ1-2	CASSTGSLGYTF
TRBV28	TRBJ1-5	CASSTSLGAYSNQPQHF
TRBV4-1	TRBJ1-2	CASSQGSLNYGYTF
TRBV7-3	TRBJ2-3	CASSYGLDSDTQYF
TRBV28	TRBJ1-5	CASRKGQGVQPQHF
TRBV6-5	TRBJ2-1	CASSTGQGPYNEQFF
TRBV7-2	TRBJ2-1	CASSSYDKDEQFF
TRBV19	TRBJ2-4	CASSTVAKNIQYF
TRBV7-2	TRBJ1-3	CASSLARGLGNTIYF
TRBV5-6	TRBJ1-1	CASSLVGTGATEAFF
TRBV5-1	TRBJ1-1	CASTRTGDSTEAFF
TRBV9	TRBJ2-7	CASSVGTGSNEQYF
TRBV5-1	TRBJ1-2	CASSLDGLVQGGGYTF
TRBV6-5	TRBJ2-5	CASRVTGTPRETQYF
TRBV6-6	TRBJ1-5	CASLWGGGNQPQHF
TRBV9	TRBJ2-1	CASSVSGRPYNEQFF
TRBV28	TRBJ1-2	CASRFGRDYGYTF
TRBV18	TRBJ1-6	CASSEGWDSDSPLHF
TRBV7-9	TRBJ1-2	CASSLTNPGGSGGYTF
TRBV2	TRBJ2-2	CASSDPLQGSGELFF
TRBV29-1	TRBJ2-7	CSATGRSYEQYF